Following are 9 T cell receptor beta chains from one sample sequenced in a study of human T cells and chemical hapten exposure. Someone pulled total RNA out of unfractionated whole blood. One entry per CDR3 protein, called by TCRdb with MiXCR from the 5' RACE reads. Of over 95,000 distinct CDR3 sequences detected, approximately 20% appear once; the ten largest clones hold around 2.7%. Receptors originate from a human donor in good health.

The V and J genes are TRBV20-1 and TRBJ2-3; D not certain. CDR1 is DFQATT, CDR2 SNEGSKA, per germline (reference sequence). The CDR3 is made up of 13 amino acids. V lost 4 bases and J 0 bases, leaving 8 bases between the germline ends. The CDR3 protein is CSATTASTDTQYF. The CDR3 DNA reads as TGCAGTGCTACGACGGCGAGCACAGATACGCAGTATTTT.

The chain has TRBV9 and TRBJ2-6; D is unclear. CDR1 and CDR2 (germline): SGDLS, YYNGEE. The V and J ends lost 0 bases and 3 bases respectively, with 7 bases between them. The length of the CDR3 is 15 residues. CDR3 protein: CASSVVGSGANVLTF. The CDR3 coding sequence is TGTGCCAGCAGCGTAGTGGGAAGTGGGGCCAACGTCCTGACTTTC.

This clonotype has just a few counts. V gene TRBV27 combines with J gene TRBJ2-1; 9 bases line up with TRBD2. Germline CDR1 reads MNHEY; CDR2 reads SMNVEV (reference sequence). J was trimmed by 5 bases and V by 9 bases; bases with no gene match: 8. The CDR3 contains 14 residues. The CDR3 region is CASRPGLANNEQFF. The CDR3 DNA is TGTGCCAGTAGACCGGGACTAGCTAACAATGAGCAGTTCTTC.

This rearrangement joins TRBV6-6 to TRBJ1-6; D is unresolved. V lost 0 bases to trimming and J lost 12 bases, with 12 bases between them. CDR3 size: 14 residues. The V gene's germline CDR1 is MNHNY and CDR2 SVGAGI (reference sequence). CDR3 in DNA: TGTGCCAGCAGTTACTCGACGGCGGTGGGACCCCTCCACTTT. Protein: CASSYSTAVGPLHF.

The chain couples TRBV29-1 to TRBJ1-1; a possible D gene is TRBD1 (6 bases). Germline lookup yields CDR1 SQVTM and CDR2 ANQGSEA. CDR3 length: 12 amino acids. Trimming took off 4 bases at V and 5 bases at J, with 11 bases between the two ends. CDR3 loop: CSVGNRVTEAFF. CDR3 DNA: TGCAGCGTTGGCAACAGGGTGACTGAAGCTTTCTTT.

CDR3 in DNA: TGTGCCAGTGGTAGGGACAGGGTGAACACCGGGGAGCTGTTTTTT. It codes for CASGRDRVNTGELFF. The chain links TRBV19 to TRBJ2-2; 9 nucleotides agree with TRBD1. V lost 8 bases and J lost 1; bases outside the gene matches: 5. CDR3 size: 15 residues. The germline V gene encodes CDR1 LNHDA and CDR2 SQIVND (reference sequence).

The chain couples TRBV27 to TRBJ2-3, with 8 positions matching TRBD2. The CDR3 runs to 14 residues. The germline CDR1 and CDR2 sequences are MNHEY and SMNVEV (reference sequence). V was clipped by 7 bases and J by 2 bases; unmatched bases: 5. DNA for the CDR3: TGTGCCAGCACCGTAGCGGGGACCACAGATACGCAGTATTTT. This sequence encodes CASTVAGTTDTQYF.

A few counts support this clonotype. The rearrangement joins TRBV9 to TRBJ2-3, with D possibly TRBD1 on 6 matching bases. The V gene's germline CDR1 is SGDLS and CDR2 YYNGEE. The ends were cut back, 0 bases at V and 3 bases at J, with 14 bases in the middle. CDR3 size: 16 residues. This CDR3 reads CASSVGSRGRTDTQYF. CDR3 nucleotide sequence: TGTGCCAGCAGCGTAGGTAGTAGGGGGAGAACAGATACGCAGTATTTT. Full variable domain (outside the CDR3, taken from reference TRBV9 and TRBJ2-3): DSGVTQTPKHLITATGQRVTLRCSPRSGDLSVYWYQQSLDQGLQFLIQYYNGEERAKGNILERFSAQQFPDLHSELNLSSLELGDSALYFCASSVGSRGRTDTQYFGPGTRLTVL.

This clonotype showed up many times. The chain is built from TRBV28 and TRBJ1-1; D is unresolved. Germline V gene sequence: CDR1 MDHEN, CDR2 SYDVKM. The CDR3 has 12 residues. V lost 6 bases and J 11 bases, leaving 16 bases between the germline ends. This CDR3 reads CASSLGGVGAFF. The CDR3 nucleotides read TGTGCCAGCAGCCTGGGAGGCGTCGGGGCTTTCTTT.